The clone carrying this TCR beta chain occurred many times. The data were obtained in a study of T cells in Graves' hyperthyroidism and ophthalmopathy. Background on the study: Blood was drawn when the patient was first diagnosed and still untreated.

Regions amplified from RNA transcripts were the TCR beta CDR3 regions. Initially, a first-round RT-PCR of the TCR CDR3 employed the HTBI primer set. TCRdb recomputed calls from the multiplex PCR reads with MiXCR, one row per CDR3 protein. The profile shows hundreds of thousands of distinct CDR3 sequences, around a quarter of them singletons. Sequencing input: blood. This receptor was obtained from a woman aged 25 to 39 with Graves' ophthalmopathy.

In DNA form, the CDR3 reads TGTGCCAGCAGTTTCCAACTAAGCTCCTACGAGCAGTACTTC. This translates into CASSFQLSSYEQYF. The chain links TRBV5-5 to TRBJ2-7; D remains unclear. This CDR3 has 14 residues. Germline assignment: CDR1 SGHKS and CDR2 YYEKEE (reference sequence). The V gene lost 5 bases and the J gene lost 0 bases, with 12 bases spanning the gap. Complete variable domain (other parts from reference TRBV5-5 and TRBJ2-7): DAGVTQSPTHLIKTRGQQVTLRCSPISGHKSVSWYQQVLGQGPQFIFQYYEKEERGRGNFPDRFSARQFPNYSSELNVNALLLGDSALYLCASSFQLSSYEQYFGPGTRLTVT.